Presented here are 17 T cell receptor beta chains from one specimen sequenced in a study of OX40 agonist ivuxolimab in advanced cancers. The assay was immunoSEQ multiplex PCR, and TCRdb's table has in-frame clones only and misses some. The sample lists around 75,000 clones, 85% to 90% occurring once. The material was CD4+ or CD8+ T cells sorted from blood, obtained in a trial of the OX40 agonist ivuxolimab. The receptor set was obtained from an adult with an advanced solid tumor such as melanoma, head and neck, liver or kidney cancer.

V usage is TRBV12-5 and J usage is TRBJ2-3; 9 bases match TRBD2. J lost 7 bases, V lost 5 bases, and 10 bases had no gene match. The CDR3 totals 15 residues. Germline assignment: CDR1 LGHNT and CDR2 FRNRAP. The CDR3 region is CASGVASGGRNTQYF. CDR3 nucleotide sequence: TGTGCTAGTGGTGTAGCCAGCGGGGGGCGGAATACGCAGTATTTT.

V usage is TRBV9 and J usage is TRBJ2-1; 12 positions agree with TRBD2. Germline V lookup: CDR1 SGDLS, CDR2 YYNGEE. The CDR3 sequence is 15 residues long. The ends lost 3 bases at V and 6 bases at J; junction bases unmatched: 4. The CDR3 region has the DNA TGTGCCAGCAGCGCCCTAGCGGGAGGGCCCAATGAGCAGTTCTTC. Its protein is CASSALAGGPNEQFF.

This clone was seen once. The DNA of the CDR3 is TGTGCCAGCAGTGTAACGGGGGCTAAGGGAAACACCATATATTTT. Translated: CASSVTGAKGNTIYF. The J gene is TRBJ1-3, the V gene TRBV6-1, with a tentative D call TRBD1 (6 bases). The CDR3 is made up of 15 amino acids. Trimming left V 4 bases short and J 4 bases short, with 14 bases between. Germline CDR1 MNHNS, CDR2 SASEGT.

V is TRBV5-1 and J is TRBJ1-1, with a possible D match to TRBD1 (6 bases). The V gene lost 4 bases and the J gene lost 0 bases, with 22 bases spanning the gap. The CDR3 sequence is 18 residues long. Germline V gene lookup returns CDR1 SGHRS and CDR2 YFSETQ. DNA for the CDR3: TGCGCCAGCAGCGACATACCCGGGACAAGACTCATGAACACTGAAGCTTTCTTT. Protein product: CASSDIPGTRLMNTEAFF.

The chain has TRBV5-1 and TRBJ1-2, with D unresolved. The CDR3 sequence is 15 residues long. Germline V gene lookup returns CDR1 SGHRS and CDR2 YFSETQ. V was pared by 1 base and J by 6 bases, with 16 bases between. The CDR3 DNA reads as TGCGCCAGCAGCTTGTCCGCACAGCTCAACAATGGCTACACCTTC. As protein: CASSLSAQLNNGYTF.

This clone was recorded only once. This chain joins TRBV28 and TRBJ2-3; a weak D match, TRBD1 (5 bases). The CDR3 is 14 amino acids. CDR1 is MDHEN and CDR2 is SYDVKM in the germline V gene. The V end lost 2 bases, the J end lost 4 bases, and 10 bases lay between the germline ends. The chain's CDR3 is CASSLQGMADTQYF. DNA for the CDR3: TGTGCCAGCAGTTTACAGGGTATGGCAGATACGCAGTATTTT.

CDR3 DNA sequence: TGTGCCAGCTCACCATGGAACCTCACAGATACGCAGTATTTT. This sequence encodes CASSPWNLTDTQYF. The chain links TRBV18 to TRBJ2-3, with unresolved D. The germline gives CDR1 KGHSH, CDR2 LQKENI. V lost 2 bases and J 2 bases, leaving 8 bases between the germline ends. This CDR3 is 14 amino acids long.

This rearrangement joins TRBV5-4 to TRBJ2-3; 8 bases fit TRBD2. The CDR3 covers 15 residues. Germline-derived CDR1 and CDR2 are SGHNT and YYREEE (reference sequence). J gave up 2 bases and V 4 bases, and 6 bases lay outside the gene matches. In nucleotides, the CDR3 is TGTGCCAGCAGCGGGGGGCGGGGGGACACAGATACGCAGTATTTT. This codes for CASSGGRGDTDTQYF.

This clone occurred a few times. The rearrangement links TRBV30 to TRBJ1-1; D gene uncertain. The germline V gene encodes CDR1 GTSNPN and CDR2 SVGIG (reference sequence). The CDR3 sequence is 13 residues long. Trimming removed 0 bases at V and 11 bases at J, with 16 bases between. The CDR3 region is CAWSVLGSRRAFF. The CDR3, as DNA: TGTGCCTGGAGTGTGTTGGGGTCCCGGCGGGCTTTCTTT.

Concerning this clone: A read error may account for a junction end that differs from germline. The chain employs TRBV7-7 and TRBJ2-5; D might be TRBD2 (6 bases). The CDR3 has 13 amino acids. Per the germline V gene, CDR1 is SSHAT and CDR2 is FNYEAQ (reference sequence). The CDR3, as DNA: TGTGCTAGCAGCTTAGAGGCGGGGGAGACCCAGTACTTC. This codes for CASSLEAGETQYF.

The chain has TRBV20-1 and TRBJ1-2; D unclear. CDR1 is DFQATT, CDR2 SNEGSKA, per germline (reference sequence). The CDR3 runs to 11 residues. The V gene lost 6 bases and the J gene lost 5 bases, with 10 bases spanning the gap. CDR3 protein: CSAQILYGYTF. The CDR3 region has the DNA TGCAGTGCGCAAATTCTTTATGGCTACACCTTC.

This chain uses TRBV29-1 with TRBJ2-5; 7 bases agree with TRBD2. Germline-derived CDR1 and CDR2 are SQVTM and ANQGSEA. V trimming: 6 bases; J trimming: 2 bases; junction bases outside the gene matches: 9. The CDR3 runs 14 residues. In nucleotides, the CDR3 is TGCAGCGTCGTCCCGGGACTACATCAAGAGACCCAGTACTTC. It encodes CSVVPGLHQETQYF.

CDR3 protein: CASSLPAVGYNEQFF. CDR3 nucleotides: TGTGCCAGCAGCTTACCCGCGGTTGGGTACAATGAGCAGTTCTTC. This chain connects TRBV7-2 to TRBJ2-1; D is uncertain. The length of the CDR3 is 15 residues. Deletions cut 2 bases from V and 4 bases from J, with 12 bases between. Germline values: CDR1 SGHTA, CDR2 FQGNSA. The complete variable domain, with remaining parts taken from reference TRBV7-2 and TRBJ2-1, reads GAGVSQSPSNKVTEKGKDVELRCDPISGHTALYWYRQSLGQGLEFLIYFQGNSAPDKSGLPSDRFSAERTGGSVSTLTIQRTQQEDSAVYLCASSLPAVGYNEQFFGPGTRLTVL.

This clone was seen a single time. V and J are TRBV4-2 and TRBJ2-1; weak D call: TRBD1 (6 bases). Germline V gene sequence: CDR1 LGHNA, CDR2 YNFKEQ. The CDR3 is 15 amino acids. The V end was cut by 0 bases, the J end by 6 bases, with 12 bases between. CDR3 in DNA: TGTGCCAGCAGCCAAGATCAGGGGTCGGGCAATGAGCAGTTCTTC. It specifies CASSQDQGSGNEQFF.

The chain couples TRBV5-4 to TRBJ2-7; 10 bases agree with TRBD2. The CDR3 extends over 15 amino acids. CDR1 and CDR2 from the germline V gene are SGHNT and YYREEE (reference sequence). V gave up 0 bases and J gave up 3 bases; unmatched junction bases: 3. CDR3 coding DNA: TGTGCCAGCAGCTTGGGGACTAGCGGCATCTACGAGCAGTACTTC. Its protein product is CASSLGTSGIYEQYF.

V is TRBV5-1 and J is TRBJ2-3; 7 nucleotides align to TRBD1. CDR3 size: 16 residues. Unmatched junction bases numbered 11, after V lost 7 bases and J lost 0 bases. Germline V lookup: CDR1 SGHRS, CDR2 YFSETQ. Here the CDR3 reads CASSRQGPLSTDTQYF. The CDR3 DNA is TGCGCCAGCTCAAGACAGGGACCCCTTAGCACAGATACGCAGTATTTT.

J is TRBJ1-5 and V is TRBV4-1; D gene uncertain. Trimming cost V 1 base and J 6 bases, with 10 bases left between them. The CDR3 is 14 residues long. The germline V gene has CDR1 MGHRA and CDR2 YSYEKL. The CDR3 is CASSQGDLGQPQHF. The CDR3 DNA reads TGCGCCAGCAGCCAAGGGGATCTTGGTCAGCCCCAGCATTTT.